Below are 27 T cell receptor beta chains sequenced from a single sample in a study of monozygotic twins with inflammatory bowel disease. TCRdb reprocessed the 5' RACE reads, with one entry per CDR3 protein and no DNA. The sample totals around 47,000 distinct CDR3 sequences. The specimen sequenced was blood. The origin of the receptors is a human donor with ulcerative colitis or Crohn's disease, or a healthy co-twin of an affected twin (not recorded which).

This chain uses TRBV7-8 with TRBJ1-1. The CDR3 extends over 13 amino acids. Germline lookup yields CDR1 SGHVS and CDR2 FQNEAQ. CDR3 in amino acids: CASSQEWNTEAFF.

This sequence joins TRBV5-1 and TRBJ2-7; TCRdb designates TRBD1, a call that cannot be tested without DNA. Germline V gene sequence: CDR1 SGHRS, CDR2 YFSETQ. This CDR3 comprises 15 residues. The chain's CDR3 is CASSPGTGGSYEQYF. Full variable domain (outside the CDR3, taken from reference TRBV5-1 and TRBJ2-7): KAGVTQTPRYLIKTRGQQVTLSCSPISGHRSVSWYQQTPGQGLQFLFEYFSETQRNKGNFPGRFSGRQFSNSRSEMNVSTLELGDSALYLCASSPGTGGSYEQYFGPGTRLTVT.

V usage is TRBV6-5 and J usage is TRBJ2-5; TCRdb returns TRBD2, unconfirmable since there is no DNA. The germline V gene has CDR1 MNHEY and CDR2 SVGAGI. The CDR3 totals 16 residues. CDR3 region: CASSSTSGGAEETQYF.

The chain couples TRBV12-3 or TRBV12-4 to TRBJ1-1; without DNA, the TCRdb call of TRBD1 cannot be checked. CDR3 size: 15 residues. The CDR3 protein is CASSPRGQGNTEAFF.

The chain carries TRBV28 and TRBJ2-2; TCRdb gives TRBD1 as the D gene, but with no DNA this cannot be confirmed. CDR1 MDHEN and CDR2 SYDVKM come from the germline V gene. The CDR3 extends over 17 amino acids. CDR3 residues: CASSRSRGQGNTGELFF.

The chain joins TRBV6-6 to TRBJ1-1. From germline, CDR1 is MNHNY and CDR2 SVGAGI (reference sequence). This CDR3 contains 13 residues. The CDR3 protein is CASELVANTEAFF.

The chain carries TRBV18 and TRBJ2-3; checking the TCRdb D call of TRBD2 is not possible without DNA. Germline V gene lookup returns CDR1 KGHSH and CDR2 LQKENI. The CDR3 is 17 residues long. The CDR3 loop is CASSPFPSGTSTDTQYF.

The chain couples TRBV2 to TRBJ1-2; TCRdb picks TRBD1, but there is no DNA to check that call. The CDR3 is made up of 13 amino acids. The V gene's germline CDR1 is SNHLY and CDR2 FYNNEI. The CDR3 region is CARGVGTDYGYTF.

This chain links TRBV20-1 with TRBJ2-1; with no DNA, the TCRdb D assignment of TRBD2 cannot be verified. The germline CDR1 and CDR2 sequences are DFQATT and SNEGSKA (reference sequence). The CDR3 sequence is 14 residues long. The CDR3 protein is CSAPGLAVYNEQFF.

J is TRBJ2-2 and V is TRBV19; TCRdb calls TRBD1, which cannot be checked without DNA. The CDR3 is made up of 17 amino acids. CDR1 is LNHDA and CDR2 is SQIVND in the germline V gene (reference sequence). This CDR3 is CASRGRGSYFDTGELFF.

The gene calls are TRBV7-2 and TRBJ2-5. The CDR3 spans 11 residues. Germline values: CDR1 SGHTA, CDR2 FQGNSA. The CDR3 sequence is CASSPKETQYF. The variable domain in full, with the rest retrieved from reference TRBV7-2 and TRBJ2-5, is GAGVSQSPSNKVTEKGKDVELRCDPISGHTALYWYRQSLGQGLEFLIYFQGNSAPDKSGLPSDRFSAERTGGSVSTLTIQRTQQEDSAVYLCASSPKETQYFGPGTRLLVL.

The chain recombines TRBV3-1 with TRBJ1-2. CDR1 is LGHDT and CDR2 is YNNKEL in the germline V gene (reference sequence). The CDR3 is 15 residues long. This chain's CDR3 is CASSQEGRLNYGYTF.

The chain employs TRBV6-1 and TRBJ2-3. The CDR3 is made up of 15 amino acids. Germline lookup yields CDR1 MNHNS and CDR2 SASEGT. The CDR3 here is CASSEFSREVDTQYF.

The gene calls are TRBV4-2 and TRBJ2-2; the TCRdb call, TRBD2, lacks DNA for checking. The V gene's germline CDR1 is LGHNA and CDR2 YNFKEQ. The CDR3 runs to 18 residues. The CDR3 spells CASSQSIFRGPNTGELFF.

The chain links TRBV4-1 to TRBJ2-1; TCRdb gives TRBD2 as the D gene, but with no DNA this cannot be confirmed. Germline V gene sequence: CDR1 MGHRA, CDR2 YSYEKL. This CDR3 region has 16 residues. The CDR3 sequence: CASSRQPSGRYNEQFF.

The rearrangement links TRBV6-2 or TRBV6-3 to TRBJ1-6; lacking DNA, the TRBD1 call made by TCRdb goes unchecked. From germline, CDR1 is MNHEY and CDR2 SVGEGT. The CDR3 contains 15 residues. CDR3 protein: CASRRDPNQSSPLHF.

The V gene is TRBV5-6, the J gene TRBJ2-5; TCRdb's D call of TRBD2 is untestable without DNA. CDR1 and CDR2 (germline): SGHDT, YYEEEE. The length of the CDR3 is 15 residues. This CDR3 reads CASSAGAVSQETQYF.

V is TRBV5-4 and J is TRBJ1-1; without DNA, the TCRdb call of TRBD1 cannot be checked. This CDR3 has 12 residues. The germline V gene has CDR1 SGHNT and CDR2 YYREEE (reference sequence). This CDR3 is CASRDNRGEAFF.

CDR3 loop: CASSEGQRFYPEQFF. The chain links TRBV18 to TRBJ2-1; the TCRdb D gene call, TRBD2, has no DNA to confirm it. Looked up from germline, CDR1 is KGHSH and CDR2 is LQKENI. The CDR3 has 15 residues.

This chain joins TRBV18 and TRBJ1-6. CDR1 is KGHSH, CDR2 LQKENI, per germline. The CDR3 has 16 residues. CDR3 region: CASSPPGNSYNSPLHF.

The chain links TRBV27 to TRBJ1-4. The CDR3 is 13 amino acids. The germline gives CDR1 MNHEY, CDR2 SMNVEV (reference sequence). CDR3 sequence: CATSFATNEKLFF.

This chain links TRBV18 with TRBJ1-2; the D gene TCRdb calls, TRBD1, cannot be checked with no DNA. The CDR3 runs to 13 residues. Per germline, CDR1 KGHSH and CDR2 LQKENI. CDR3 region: CASSPDRVSGYTF.

This CDR3 is CASSHTQGPASYF. The genes are TRBV5-1 and TRBJ2-3; as DNA is missing, the TRBD1 call by TCRdb cannot be tested. This CDR3 contains 13 residues. Germline V gives CDR1 SGHRS, CDR2 YFSETQ.

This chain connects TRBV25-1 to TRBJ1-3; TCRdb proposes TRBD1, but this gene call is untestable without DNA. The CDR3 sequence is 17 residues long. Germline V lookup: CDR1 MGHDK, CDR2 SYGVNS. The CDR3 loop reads CASSDFAGTGGRNTIYF. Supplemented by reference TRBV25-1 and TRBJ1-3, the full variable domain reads EADIYQTPRYLVIGTGKKITLECSQTMGHDKMYWYQQDPGMELHLIHYSYGVNSTEKGDLSSESTVSRIRTEHFPLTLESARPSHTSQYLCASSDFAGTGGRNTIYFGEGSWLTVV.

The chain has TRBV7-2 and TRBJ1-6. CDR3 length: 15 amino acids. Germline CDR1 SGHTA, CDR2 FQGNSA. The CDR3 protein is CASSSEGQANSPLHF.

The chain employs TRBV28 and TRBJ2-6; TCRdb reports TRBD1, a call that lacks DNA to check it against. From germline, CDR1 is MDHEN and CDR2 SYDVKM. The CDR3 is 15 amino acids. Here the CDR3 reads CASRTQGAGANVLTF.

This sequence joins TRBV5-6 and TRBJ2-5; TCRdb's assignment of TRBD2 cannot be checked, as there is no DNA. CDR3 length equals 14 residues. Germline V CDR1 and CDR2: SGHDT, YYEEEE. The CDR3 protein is CASSLGTSGGTQYF.